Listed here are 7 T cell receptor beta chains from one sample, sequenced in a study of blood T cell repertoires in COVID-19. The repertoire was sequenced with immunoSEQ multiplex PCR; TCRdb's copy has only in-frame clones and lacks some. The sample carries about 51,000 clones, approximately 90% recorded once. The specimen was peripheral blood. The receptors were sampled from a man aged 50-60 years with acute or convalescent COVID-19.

CDR3 sequence reads: CASSGTSGGAQETQYF. CDR3 bases: TGTGCCAGCAGCGGGACCAGCGGGGGGGCCCAAGAGACCCAGTACTTC. The V gene is TRBV9, the J gene TRBJ2-5, with 10 bases that match TRBD2. Looked up from germline, CDR1 is SGDLS and CDR2 is YYNGEE. This CDR3 is built from 16 residues. Trimming cost V 3 bases and J 1 base; bases outside gene matches: 6.

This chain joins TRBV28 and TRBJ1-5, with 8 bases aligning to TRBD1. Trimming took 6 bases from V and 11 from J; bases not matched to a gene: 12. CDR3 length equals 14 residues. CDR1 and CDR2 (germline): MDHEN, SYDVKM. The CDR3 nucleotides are TGTGCCAGCAGCCGGGACAGGCGGATAGGGGCCCAGCATTTT. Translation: CASSRDRRIGAQHF. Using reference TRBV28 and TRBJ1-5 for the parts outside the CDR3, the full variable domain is DVKVTQSSRYLVKRTGEKVFLECVQDMDHENMFWYRQDPGLGLRLIYFSYDVKMKEKGDIPEGYSVSREKKERFSLILESASTNQTSMYLCASSRDRRIGAQHFGDGTRLSIL.

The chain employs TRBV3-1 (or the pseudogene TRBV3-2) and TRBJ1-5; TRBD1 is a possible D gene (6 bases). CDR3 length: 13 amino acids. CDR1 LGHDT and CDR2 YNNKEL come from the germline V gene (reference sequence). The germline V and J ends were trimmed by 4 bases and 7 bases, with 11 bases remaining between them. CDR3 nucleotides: TGTGCCAGCAGCCGGGAGGGGGTCCAGCCCCAGCATTTT. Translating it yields CASSREGVQPQHF.

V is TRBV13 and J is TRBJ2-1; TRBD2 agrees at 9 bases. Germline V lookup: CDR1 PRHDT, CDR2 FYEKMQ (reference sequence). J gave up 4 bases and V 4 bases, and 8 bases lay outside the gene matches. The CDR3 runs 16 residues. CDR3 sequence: CASSSTIAGVYNEQFF. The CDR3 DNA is TGTGCCAGCAGCTCCACGATAGCGGGGGTTTACAATGAGCAGTTCTTC.

CDR3 sequence: CASSPYRQVITYEQYF. The CDR3 nucleotides are TGTGCCAGCAGCCCCTATCGACAGGTTATTACCTACGAGCAGTACTTC. V usage is TRBV5-5 and J usage is TRBJ2-7, with D possibly TRBD1 on 6 matching bases. From germline, CDR1 is SGHKS and CDR2 YYEKEE (reference sequence). The CDR3 has 16 residues. The V gene lost 4 bases and the J gene lost 2 bases, with 19 bases spanning the gap.

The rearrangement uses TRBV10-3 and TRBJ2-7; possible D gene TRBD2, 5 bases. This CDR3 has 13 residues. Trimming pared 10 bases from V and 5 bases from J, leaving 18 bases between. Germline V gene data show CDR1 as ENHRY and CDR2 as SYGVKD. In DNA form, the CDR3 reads TGTGCCACCCTTCGTAGGACTTTGGACGAGCAGTACTTC. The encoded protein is CATLRRTLDEQYF.

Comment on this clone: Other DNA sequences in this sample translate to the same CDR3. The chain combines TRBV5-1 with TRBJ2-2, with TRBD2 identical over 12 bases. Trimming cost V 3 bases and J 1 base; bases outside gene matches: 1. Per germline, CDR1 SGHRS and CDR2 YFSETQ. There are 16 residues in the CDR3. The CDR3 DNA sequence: TGCGCCAGCAGCTCACTAGCGGGGGGGAACACCGGGGAGCTGTTTTTT. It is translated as CASSSLAGGNTGELFF.